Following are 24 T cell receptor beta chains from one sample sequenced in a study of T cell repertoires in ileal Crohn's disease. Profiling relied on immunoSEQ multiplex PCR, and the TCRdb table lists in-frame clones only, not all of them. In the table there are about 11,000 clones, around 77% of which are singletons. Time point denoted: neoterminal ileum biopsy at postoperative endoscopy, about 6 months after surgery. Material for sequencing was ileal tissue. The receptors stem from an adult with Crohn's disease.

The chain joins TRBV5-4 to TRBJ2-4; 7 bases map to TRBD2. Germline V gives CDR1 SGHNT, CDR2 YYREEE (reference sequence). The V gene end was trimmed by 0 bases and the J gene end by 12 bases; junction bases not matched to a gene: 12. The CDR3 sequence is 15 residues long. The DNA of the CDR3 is TGTGCCAGCAGCTTGGGTTTGGGGGAGGGGCGAAGTCAGTACTTC. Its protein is CASSLGLGEGRSQYF.

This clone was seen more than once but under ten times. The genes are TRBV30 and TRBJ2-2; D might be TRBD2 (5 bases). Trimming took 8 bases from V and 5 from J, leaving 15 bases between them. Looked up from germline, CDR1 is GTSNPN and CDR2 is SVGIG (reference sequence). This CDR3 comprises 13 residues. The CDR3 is CARQTSRTGELFF. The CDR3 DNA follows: TGTGCCCGCCAAACTAGTCGGACCGGGGAGCTGTTTTTT.

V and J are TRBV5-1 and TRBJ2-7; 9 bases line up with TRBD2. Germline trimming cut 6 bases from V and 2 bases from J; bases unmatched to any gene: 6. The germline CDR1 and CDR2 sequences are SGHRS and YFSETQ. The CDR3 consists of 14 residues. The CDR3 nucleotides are TGCGCCAGCAAAACGACTAGCGGAACCTACGAGCAGTACTTC. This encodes CASKTTSGTYEQYF.

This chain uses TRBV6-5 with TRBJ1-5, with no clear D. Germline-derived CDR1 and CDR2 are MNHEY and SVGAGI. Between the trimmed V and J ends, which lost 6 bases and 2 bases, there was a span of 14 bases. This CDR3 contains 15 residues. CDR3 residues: CASRPTQEGNQPQHF. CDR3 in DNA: TGTGCCAGCAGACCGACCCAAGAGGGCAATCAGCCCCAGCATTTT.

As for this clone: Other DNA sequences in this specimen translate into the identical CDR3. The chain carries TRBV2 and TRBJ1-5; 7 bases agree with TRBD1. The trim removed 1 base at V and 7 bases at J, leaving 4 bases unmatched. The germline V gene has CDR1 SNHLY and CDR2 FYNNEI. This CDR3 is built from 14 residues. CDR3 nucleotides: TGTGCCAGCAGTGAAGTAGGGGGCGTGCAGCCCCAGCATTTT. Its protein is CASSEVGGVQPQHF.

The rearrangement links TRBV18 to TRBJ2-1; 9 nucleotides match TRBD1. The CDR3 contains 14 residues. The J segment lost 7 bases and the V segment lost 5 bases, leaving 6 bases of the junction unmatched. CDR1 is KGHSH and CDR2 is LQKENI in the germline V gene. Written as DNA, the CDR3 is TGTGCCAGCTCAAGAGGACAGGGGATAAATGAGCAGTTCTTC. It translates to CASSRGQGINEQFF. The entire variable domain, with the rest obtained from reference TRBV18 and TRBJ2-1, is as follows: NAGVMQNPRHLVRRRGQEARLRCSPMKGHSHVYWYRQLPEEGLKFMVYLQKENIIDESGMPKERFSAEFPKEGPSILRIQQVVRGDSAAYFCASSRGQGINEQFFGPGTRLTVL.

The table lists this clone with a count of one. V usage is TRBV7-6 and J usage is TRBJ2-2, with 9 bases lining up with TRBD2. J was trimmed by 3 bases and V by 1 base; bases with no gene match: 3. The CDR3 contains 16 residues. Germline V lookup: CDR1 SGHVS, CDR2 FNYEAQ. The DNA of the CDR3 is TGTGCCAGCAGCTTAGAAACTAGCGGGTACACCGGGGAGCTGTTTTTT. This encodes CASSLETSGYTGELFF.

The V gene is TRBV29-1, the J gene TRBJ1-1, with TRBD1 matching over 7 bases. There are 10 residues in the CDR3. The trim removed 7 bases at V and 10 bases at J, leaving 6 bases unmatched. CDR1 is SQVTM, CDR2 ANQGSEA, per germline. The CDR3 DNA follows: TGCAGCGCAGCCGACAGGGCAGCTTTCTTT. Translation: CSAADRAAFF.

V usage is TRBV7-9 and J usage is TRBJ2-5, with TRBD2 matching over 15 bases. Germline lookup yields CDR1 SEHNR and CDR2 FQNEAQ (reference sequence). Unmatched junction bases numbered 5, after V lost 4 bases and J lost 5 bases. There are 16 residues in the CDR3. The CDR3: CASSSGLAGGKETQYF. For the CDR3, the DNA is TGTGCCAGCAGCTCTGGACTAGCGGGAGGGAAGGAGACCCAGTACTTC.

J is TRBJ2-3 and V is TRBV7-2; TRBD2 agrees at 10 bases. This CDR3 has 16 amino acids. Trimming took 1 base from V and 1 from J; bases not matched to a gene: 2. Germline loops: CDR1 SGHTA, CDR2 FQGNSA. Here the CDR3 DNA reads TGTGCCAGCAGCTTAGTAGGGACTAGCGGCACAGATACGCAGTATTTT. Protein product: CASSLVGTSGTDTQYF.

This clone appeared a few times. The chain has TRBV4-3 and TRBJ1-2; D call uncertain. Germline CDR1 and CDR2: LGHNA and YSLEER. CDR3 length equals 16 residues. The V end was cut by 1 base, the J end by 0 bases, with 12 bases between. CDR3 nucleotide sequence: TGCGCCAGCAGCCAAGGGTCCCATGCGACTAACTATGGCTACACCTTC. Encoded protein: CASSQGSHATNYGYTF.

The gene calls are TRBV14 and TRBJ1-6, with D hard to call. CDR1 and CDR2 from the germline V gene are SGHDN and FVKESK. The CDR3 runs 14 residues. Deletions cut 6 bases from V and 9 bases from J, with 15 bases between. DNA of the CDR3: TGTGCCAGCAGTCCCTACCGACGAGGTTCACCCCTCCACTTT. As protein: CASSPYRRGSPLHF.

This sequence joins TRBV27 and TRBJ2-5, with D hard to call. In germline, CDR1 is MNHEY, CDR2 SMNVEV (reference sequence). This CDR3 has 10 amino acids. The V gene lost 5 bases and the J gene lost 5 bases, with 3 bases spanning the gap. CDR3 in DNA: TGTGCCAGCAGTCTTGAGACCCAGTACTTC. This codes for CASSLETQYF.

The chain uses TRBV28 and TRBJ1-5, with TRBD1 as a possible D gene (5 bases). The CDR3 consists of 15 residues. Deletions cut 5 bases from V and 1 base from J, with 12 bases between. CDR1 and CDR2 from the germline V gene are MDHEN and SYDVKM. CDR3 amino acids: CASSAGGESNQPQHF. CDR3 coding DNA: TGTGCCAGCAGTGCCGGGGGGGAGAGCAATCAGCCCCAGCATTTT.

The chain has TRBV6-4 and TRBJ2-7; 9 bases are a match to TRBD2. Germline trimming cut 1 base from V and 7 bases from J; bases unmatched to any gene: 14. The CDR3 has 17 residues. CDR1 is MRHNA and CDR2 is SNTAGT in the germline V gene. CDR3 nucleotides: TGTGCCAGCAGTGACTTCCGGGGGGCGGGAGGGCCGGGTGAGCAGTACTTC. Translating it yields CASSDFRGAGGPGEQYF.

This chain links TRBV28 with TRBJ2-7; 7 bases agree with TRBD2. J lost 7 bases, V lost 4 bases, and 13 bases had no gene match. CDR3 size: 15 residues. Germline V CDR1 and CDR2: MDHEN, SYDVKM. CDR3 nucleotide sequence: TGTGCCAGCAGTTCACCTGGGGCGGGAGCGCTTGAGCAGTACTTC. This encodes CASSSPGAGALEQYF.

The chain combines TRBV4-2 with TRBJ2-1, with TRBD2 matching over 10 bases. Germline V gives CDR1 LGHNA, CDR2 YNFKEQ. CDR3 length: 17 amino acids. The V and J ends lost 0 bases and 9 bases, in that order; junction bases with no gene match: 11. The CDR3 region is CASSQDQVSGRRFEQFF. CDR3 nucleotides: TGTGCCAGCAGCCAAGATCAGGTTAGCGGGAGGAGGTTTGAGCAGTTCTTC.

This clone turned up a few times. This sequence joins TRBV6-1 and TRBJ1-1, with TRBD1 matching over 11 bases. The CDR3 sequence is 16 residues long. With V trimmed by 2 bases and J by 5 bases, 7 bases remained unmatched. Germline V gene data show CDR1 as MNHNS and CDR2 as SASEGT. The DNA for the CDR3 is TGTGCCAGCAGTGAACTCAGGGGACAGGGGGGAACTGAAGCTTTCTTT. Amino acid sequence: CASSELRGQGGTEAFF.

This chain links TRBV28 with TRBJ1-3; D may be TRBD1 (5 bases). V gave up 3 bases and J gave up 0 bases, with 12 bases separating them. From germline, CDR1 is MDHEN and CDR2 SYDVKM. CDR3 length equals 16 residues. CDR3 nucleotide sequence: TGTGCCAGCAGTTTCGCGGGACTCCGCTCTGGAAACACCATATATTTT. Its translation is CASSFAGLRSGNTIYF.

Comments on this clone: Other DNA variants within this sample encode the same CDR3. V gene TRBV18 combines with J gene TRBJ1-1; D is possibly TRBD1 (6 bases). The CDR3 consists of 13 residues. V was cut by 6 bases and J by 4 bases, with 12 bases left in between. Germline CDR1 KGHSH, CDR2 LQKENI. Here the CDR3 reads CASSPTGSTEAFF. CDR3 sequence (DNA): TGTGCCAGCTCCCCGACAGGAAGCACTGAAGCTTTCTTT.

The CDR3 DNA reads TGTGCCAGCAGCCCGGGACTCCGGATAGGTGAGCAGTTCTTC. Its protein product is CASSPGLRIGEQFF. This chain links TRBV7-2 with TRBJ2-1, with D perhaps TRBD2 (6 bases). CDR1 SGHTA and CDR2 FQGNSA come from the germline V gene. This CDR3 has 14 residues. Trimming removed 5 bases at V and 9 bases at J, with 17 bases between.

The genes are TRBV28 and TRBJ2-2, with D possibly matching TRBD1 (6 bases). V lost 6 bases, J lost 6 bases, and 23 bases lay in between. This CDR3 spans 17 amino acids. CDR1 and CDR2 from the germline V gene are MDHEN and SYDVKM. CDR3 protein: CASSLGIIRTGPGELFF. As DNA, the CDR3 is TGTGCCAGCAGCCTTGGGATAATTAGAACAGGGCCCGGGGAGCTGTTTTTT. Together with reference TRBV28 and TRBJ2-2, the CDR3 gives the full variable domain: DVKVTQSSRYLVKRTGEKVFLECVQDMDHENMFWYRQDPGLGLRLIYFSYDVKMKEKGDIPEGYSVSREKKERFSLILESASTNQTSMYLCASSLGIIRTGPGELFFGEGSRLTVL.

For the CDR3, the DNA is TGTGCCAGCAGTTTATGGGGTTCTAGCATCGGGGAGCTGTTTTTT. It codes for CASSLWGSSIGELFF. This chain links TRBV28 with TRBJ2-2; weak D call: TRBD2 (5 bases). This CDR3 is built from 15 residues. CDR1 is MDHEN and CDR2 is SYDVKM in the germline V gene. Trimming pared 0 bases from V and 7 bases from J, leaving 12 bases between.

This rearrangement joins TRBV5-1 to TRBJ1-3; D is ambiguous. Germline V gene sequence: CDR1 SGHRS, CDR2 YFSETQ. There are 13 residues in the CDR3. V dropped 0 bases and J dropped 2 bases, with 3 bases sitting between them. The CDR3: CASSLATGNTIYF. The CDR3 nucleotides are TGCGCCAGCAGCTTGGCCACTGGAAACACCATATATTTT. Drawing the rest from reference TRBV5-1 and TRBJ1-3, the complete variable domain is KAGVTQTPRYLIKTRGQQVTLSCSPISGHRSVSWYQQTPGQGLQFLFEYFSETQRNKGNFPGRFSGRQFSNSRSEMNVSTLELGDSALYLCASSLATGNTIYFGEGSWLTVV.